One sample yielded the 27 T cell receptor beta chains listed below, sequenced in a study of T-cell memory formation after mild COVID-19. In TCRdb, the 5' RACE reads were re-called with MiXCR into one record per CDR3 protein. Of about 450,000 distinct CDR3 sequences in the sample, under 25% were seen once. Sequencing used PBMCs or a T cell subset sorted from them (not recorded which). All receptors derive from an adult woman who had mild COVID-19 (a few samples of this study predate the infection). Cell type and time point are not known.

This clonotype appeared a few times. The V gene is TRBV12-3 or TRBV12-4, the J gene TRBJ2-3; D is perhaps TRBD2 (5 bases). This CDR3 region has 14 residues. The ends were cut back, 3 bases at V and 9 bases at J, with 16 bases in the middle. The CDR3 DNA reads TGTGCCAGCAGTTTTACGGGTAAAGAGGGCACGCAGTATTTT. The encoded protein is CASSFTGKEGTQYF.

A few counts support this clonotype. This chain uses TRBV12-3 or TRBV12-4 with TRBJ2-5; the D gene is possibly TRBD2 (7 bases). The CDR3 loop spans 15 amino acids. The V and J ends lost 3 bases and 7 bases respectively, with 18 bases between them. DNA of the CDR3: TGTGCCAGCAGTTTTCGAGGGGGGGCCGGGGGGACCCAGTACTTC. Residues: CASSFRGGAGGTQYF.

The chain recombines TRBV5-1 with TRBJ2-7, with 10 bases identical to TRBD1. The germline V gene has CDR1 SGHRS and CDR2 YFSETQ. The CDR3 has 15 residues. The J segment lost 5 bases and the V segment lost 4 bases, leaving 9 bases of the junction unmatched. In nucleotides, the CDR3 is TGCGCCAGCAGCCCACGACAGGGGGCAACTAACGAGCAGTACTTC. Its protein is CASSPRQGATNEQYF.

This clonotype was found a few times. The chain joins TRBV20-1 to TRBJ2-1; D gene ambiguous. The germline gives CDR1 DFQATT, CDR2 SNEGSKA (reference sequence). This CDR3 is 12 amino acids long. V lost 0 bases and J lost 6, with 6 bases in between. Here the CDR3 reads CSARELTNEQFF. The CDR3 DNA reads TGCAGTGCTAGAGAACTAACCAATGAGCAGTTCTTC.

The chain recombines TRBV6-2 or TRBV6-3 with TRBJ2-3; TRBD2 matches at 8 bases. The ends lost 5 bases at V and 10 bases at J; junction bases unmatched: 5. The germline V gene encodes CDR1 MNHEY and CDR2 SVGEGT. The CDR3 is made up of 12 amino acids. CDR3 amino acids: CASSPGLASQYF. The CDR3 DNA reads as TGTGCCAGCAGTCCTGGACTAGCCTCGCAGTATTTT.

The chain employs TRBV3-1 and TRBJ1-1; 8 nucleotides align to TRBD1. CDR3 length equals 15 residues. The V segment lost 1 base and the J segment 4 bases; nucleotides outside the gene matches: 5. Per germline, CDR1 LGHDT and CDR2 YNNKEL (reference sequence). CDR3: CASSQGSGQVTEAFF. CDR3 nucleotides: TGTGCCAGCAGCCAAGGGTCGGGACAGGTCACTGAAGCTTTCTTT.

This clonotype was observed a few times. The CDR3 region has the DNA TGTGCCAGCTCACAAAATCCGGGACAGGGGGCCTATGGCTACACCTTC. Translating gives CASSQNPGQGAYGYTF. V is TRBV18 and J is TRBJ1-2, with TRBD1 identical over 12 bases. V dropped 4 bases and J dropped 4; count of bases not matched to a gene: 7. Germline loops: CDR1 KGHSH, CDR2 LQKENI. The CDR3 consists of 16 residues.

The chain employs TRBV6-2 or TRBV6-3 and TRBJ2-1; a possible D gene is TRBD1 (5 bases). Between the trimmed V and J ends, which lost 2 bases and 0 bases, there was a span of 8 bases. CDR1 and CDR2 from the germline V gene are MNHEY and SVGEGT. This CDR3 is built from 15 residues. The CDR3 region has the DNA TGTGCCAGCAGTTACGCAGGGATCTCCTACAATGAGCAGTTCTTC. Translating it yields CASSYAGISYNEQFF.

V usage is TRBV20-1 and J usage is TRBJ2-3; 8 bases match TRBD2. This CDR3 contains 14 residues. Germline CDR1 reads DFQATT; CDR2 reads SNEGSKA (reference sequence). The ends lost 6 bases at V and 5 bases at J; junction bases unmatched: 10. CDR3 sequence (DNA): TGCAGTGCCCCTATTAGCGGGGCATTAGATACGCAGTATTTT. It is translated as CSAPISGALDTQYF.

The rearrangement links TRBV5-1 to TRBJ1-4; maybe TRBD1 (5 bases). Trimming took 4 bases from V and 1 from J, leaving 11 bases between them. Germline V CDR1 and CDR2: SGHRS, YFSETQ. This CDR3 has 15 residues. DNA of the CDR3: TGCGCCAGCAGCCTATTTCAGGGAACTAATGAAAAACTGTTTTTT. This translates into CASSLFQGTNEKLFF.

The chain employs TRBV19 and TRBJ1-2; a possible D gene is TRBD1 (6 bases). Deletions cut 9 bases from V and 7 bases from J, with 18 bases between. CDR1 and CDR2 (germline): LNHDA, SQIVND (reference sequence). The CDR3 has 13 residues. CDR3 sequence: CASLATGLGGYTF. The CDR3 DNA follows: TGTGCCAGCCTAGCGACAGGCCTCGGTGGCTACACCTTC.

The chain has TRBV6-5 and TRBJ2-7, with unresolved D. The CDR3 covers 14 residues. CDR1 and CDR2 from the germline V gene are MNHEY and SVGAGI. Trimming pared 5 bases from V and 0 bases from J, leaving 11 bases between. For the CDR3, the DNA is TGTGCCAGCAGTGAAATTATAAACTCCTACGAGCAGTACTTC. It translates to CASSEIINSYEQYF.

CDR3 in DNA: TGCGCCAGCGGCGGAGGAGTGGGAAGCACAGATACGCAGTATTTT. Protein product: CASGGGVGSTDTQYF. The chain uses TRBV5-1 and TRBJ2-3, with D perhaps matching TRBD2 (5 bases). Trimming left V 7 bases short and J 0 bases short, with 15 bases between. The germline V gene encodes CDR1 SGHRS and CDR2 YFSETQ. The CDR3 totals 15 residues.

The chain is built from TRBV7-9 and TRBJ2-7, with 7 bases matching TRBD1. This CDR3 is built from 15 residues. J gave up 3 bases and V 4 bases, and 9 bases lay outside the gene matches. CDR1 SEHNR and CDR2 FQNEAQ come from the germline V gene (reference sequence). In DNA form, the CDR3 reads TGTGCCAGCAGCTCCTTCGTGACAGGGATCTACGAGCAGTACTTC. Its translation: CASSSFVTGIYEQYF.

The chain has TRBV3-1 and TRBJ1-2; D gene uncertain. Germline-derived CDR1 and CDR2 are LGHDT and YNNKEL (reference sequence). This CDR3 region has 14 residues. The V end was cut by 4 bases, the J end by 8 bases, with 17 bases between. DNA for the CDR3: TGTGCCAGCAGCCTAGAACCGGGAGCAACCGGCTACACCTTC. Amino acid sequence: CASSLEPGATGYTF. Complete variable domain (other parts from reference TRBV3-1 and TRBJ1-2): DTAVSQTPKYLVTQMGNDKSIKCEQNLGHDTMYWYKQDSKKFLKIMFSYNNKELIINETVPNRFSPKSPDKAHLNLHINSLELGDSAVYFCASSLEPGATGYTFGSGTRLTVV.

This chain links TRBV5-1 with TRBJ1-1; unclear D gene. The V end was cut by 0 bases, the J end by 1 base, with 7 bases between. The V gene's germline CDR1 is SGHRS and CDR2 YFSETQ. CDR3 length: 14 amino acids. For the CDR3, the DNA is TGCGCCAGCAGCTTGGGACCGACGAACACTGAAGCTTTCTTT. Translating gives CASSLGPTNTEAFF.

This clonotype was counted between two and nine times. This chain uses TRBV7-2 with TRBJ2-7; tentative D call: TRBD1 (6 bases). Germline V gives CDR1 SGHTA, CDR2 FQGNSA. The CDR3 runs 14 residues. Trimming shortened V by 5 bases and J by 2 bases, and 13 bases separated the two germline ends. CDR3 amino acids: CASSKETGPYEQYF. The CDR3 DNA follows: TGTGCCAGCAGCAAAGAGACAGGCCCCTACGAGCAGTACTTC.

V gene TRBV7-6 combines with J gene TRBJ2-3, with unresolved D. The CDR3 length is 14 residues. The germline CDR1 and CDR2 sequences are SGHVS and FNYEAQ. V lost 4 bases and J lost 5, with 13 bases in between. CDR3 loop: CASSSRPSGDTQYF. The CDR3, as DNA: TGTGCCAGCAGCTCTAGGCCCTCGGGAGATACGCAGTATTTT.

The V gene is TRBV3-1, the J gene TRBJ1-1; no definite D call. Germline loops: CDR1 LGHDT, CDR2 YNNKEL (reference sequence). The CDR3 extends over 14 amino acids. V dropped 5 bases and J dropped 5 bases, with 15 bases sitting between them. The CDR3 DNA follows: TGTGCCAGCAGCTTAGCGCGGGGAAGGACTGAAGCTTTCTTT. Its protein is CASSLARGRTEAFF.

V and J are TRBV21-1 and TRBJ1-2; the D call of TRBD1 is as the table states it, not checked on the DNA. TRBV21-1 has pseudogene status. The CDR3 totals 14 residues. DNA for the CDR3: TGTGCCAGCAGCAAAGGCCCAGGGCGTTATGGCTACACCTTC. Protein: CASSKGPGRYGYTF.

V is TRBV20-1 and J is TRBJ2-5; TRBD2 agrees at 12 bases. J gave up 3 bases and V 2 bases, and 1 base lay outside the gene matches. This CDR3 has 14 residues. Germline V gene sequence: CDR1 DFQATT, CDR2 SNEGSKA (reference sequence). In nucleotides, the CDR3 is TGCAGTGCTAGACTAGCGGGAGGGAAAGAGACCCAGTACTTC. Its translation is CSARLAGGKETQYF.

This clonotype was observed a few times. The V and J genes are TRBV23-1 and TRBJ1-4, with D uncertain. TRBV23-1 belongs to the ORF category, with a function that is uncertain. The V and J ends lost 5 bases and 8 bases respectively, with 21 bases between them. The CDR3 length is 16 residues. CDR3 sequence: CASSGNSEALGEKLFF. CDR3 nucleotide sequence: TGCGCCAGCAGTGGAAACAGTGAGGCCTTGGGGGAAAAACTGTTTTTT.

This clonotype appeared a few times. V and J are TRBV4-2 and TRBJ2-3; D is ambiguous. V was trimmed by 0 bases and J by 3 bases, leaving 10 bases between them. CDR3 size: 15 residues. Germline V CDR1 and CDR2: LGHNA, YNFKEQ. The DNA for the CDR3 is TGTGCCAGCAGCCAAGATATAGTACGGACAGATACGCAGTATTTT. The encoded protein is CASSQDIVRTDTQYF.

The chain couples TRBV4-3 to TRBJ1-3, with D possibly matching TRBD1 (6 bases). V was pared by 6 bases and J by 6 bases, with 15 bases between. CDR1 is LGHNA, CDR2 YSLEER, per germline. CDR3 length: 14 residues. This chain's CDR3 is CASSEGHRENTIYF. Here the CDR3 DNA reads TGCGCCAGCAGTGAGGGACATCGGGAAAACACCATATATTTT.

This rearrangement joins TRBV5-6 to TRBJ2-7; TRBD1 agrees at 9 bases. This CDR3 spans 14 amino acids. V was clipped by 4 bases and J by 5 bases; unmatched bases: 7. The germline V gene encodes CDR1 SGHDT and CDR2 YYEEEE. The CDR3 here is CASSPQGASHEQYF. The DNA for the CDR3 is TGTGCCAGCAGCCCACAGGGGGCATCCCACGAGCAGTACTTC.

This clonotype showed up just a few times. The V call is TRBV11-2, the J call TRBJ2-7; 10 bases agree with TRBD1. After removal of 0 bases from V and 5 bases from J, the junction contained 7 bases not matched to a gene. CDR1 and CDR2 from the germline V gene are SGHAT and FQNNGV. The CDR3 is 16 residues long. The CDR3 DNA reads TGTGCCAGCAGCTTAGAGTTGGGGACAGGGGCCCACGAGCAGTACTTC. Its translation: CASSLELGTGAHEQYF.

The rearrangement links TRBV7-9 to TRBJ2-3; D gene uncertain. The CDR3 spans 13 residues. Germline lookup yields CDR1 SEHNR and CDR2 FQNEAQ (reference sequence). V dropped 7 bases and J dropped 6 bases, with 14 bases sitting between them. CDR3 protein: CASIPPGQDTQYF. The CDR3 DNA sequence: TGTGCCAGCATCCCACCTGGGCAGGATACGCAGTATTTT.